This record looks at one T cell receptor beta chain sequence and its context. Its target is unknown. This CDR3 region has 15 residues. Trimming pared 3 bases from V and 1 base from J, leaving 13 bases between. Specified time point: persistent/refractory GD, antithyroid drugs over 5 years with positive TRAb. Isolated PBMC RNA provided the starting material for the TCR library. Guidelines of the American Thyroid Association were used to diagnose Graves' disease. The authors drew patients from an endocrinology department in Xi'an, China. The data originate from a study of regulatory T cells in long-lasting Graves disease. Assembly of TCR beta libraries relied on iRepertoire HTBI primers together with Arm-PCR of CDR3 regions. TCRdb itself ran the multiplex PCR reads through MiXCR, one entry per CDR3 protein. The profile shows about 660,000 distinct CDR3 sequences, 25% to 30% of them singletons. Study-level points and caveats: It was possible that the small sample size reduced accuracy. More public clonotypes were shared by persistent patients (around 2,500) than by new patients (fewer than 1,000).

Sequenced material: peripheral blood mononuclear cells (PBMCs), taken when the disease was refractory, from a patient treated with antithyroid drugs. The chain employs TRBV12-3 or TRBV12-4 and TRBJ2-7; D not certain. The sequence derives from a female donor with Graves disease. The CDR3 coding sequence is TGTGCCAGCAGTTTCAATAGGCGGCTTTCCTACGAGCAGTACTTC. This gives the protein CASSFNRRLSYEQYF.